Below are 10 T cell receptor beta chains sequenced from a single sample in a study of shared clonotypes between healthy human individuals (dated by TCRdb to 2019 to 2021). The library was made by the immunoSEQ multiplex PCR assay. TCRdb carries this immuneACCESS record with in-frame sequences only. Its versions omit some clonotypes, under half of them owing to an unresolved V gene in the studies checked, with the rest unexplained. In all, the sample holds some 790,000 clones, and 72% of those were seen once. Approximately 1.8% of the sample belongs to the ten largest clones. Specimen: memory CD4+ T cells sorted from blood. According to the study, the label for this sample's cell subset or site signals: CD45RA-negative fraction. These receptors originate from a woman in her twenties or thirties in good health.

The chain has TRBV18 and TRBJ2-5; D could derive from TRBD1 or TRBD2 (5 bases each). This CDR3 is built from 16 residues. The germline V gene has CDR1 KGHSH and CDR2 LQKENI. Trimming pared 5 bases from V and 1 base from J, leaving 17 bases between. The DNA of the CDR3 is TGTGCCAGCTCATCAGTCGAGGGGCCCCTCCAAGAGACCCAGTACTTC. Translation gives CASSSVEGPLQETQYF.

The chain links TRBV18 to TRBJ1-1; no reliable D call. This CDR3 is built from 11 residues. With 1 base removed from V and 8 bases from J, the gap between germline ends came to 5 bases. Germline CDR1 and CDR2: KGHSH and LQKENI. The CDR3: CASSPLGEAFF. The CDR3 DNA reads as TGTGCCAGCTCACCACTGGGGGAAGCTTTCTTT.

This chain links TRBV10-2 with TRBJ2-7; a possible D gene is TRBD1 (6 bases). Germline V gives CDR1 WSHSY, CDR2 SAAADI. V gave up 3 bases and J gave up 2 bases, with 14 bases separating them. There are 15 residues in the CDR3. In DNA, the CDR3 is TGCGCCAGCAGTGATTCTGGCAGGGGTCCCTACGAGCAGTACTTC. Encoded protein: CASSDSGRGPYEQYF.

The chain combines TRBV28 with TRBJ1-5, with D possibly TRBD1 on 6 matching bases. The V end was cut by 8 bases, the J end by 7 bases, with 12 bases between. This CDR3 comprises 12 residues. CDR1 and CDR2 (germline): MDHEN, SYDVKM. CDR3 DNA sequence: TGTGCCAGCGCAGGGGCGCCCCAGCCCCAGCATTTT. Protein product: CASAGAPQPQHF.

This chain joins TRBV7-2 and TRBJ1-5, with a tentative D call TRBD1 (5 bases). The V and J ends lost 1 base and 4 bases respectively, with 11 bases between them. In germline, CDR1 is SGHTA, CDR2 FQGNSA. The CDR3 extends over 15 amino acids. The CDR3 coding sequence is TGTGCCAGCAGCTTAGGTTCGGCAGGGAATCAGCCCCAGCATTTT. It yields the protein CASSLGSAGNQPQHF.

V and J are TRBV4-1 and TRBJ2-3; tentatively, D is TRBD2 (5 bases). Trimming pared 1 base from V and 0 bases from J, leaving 8 bases between. Germline V gene sequence: CDR1 MGHRA, CDR2 YSYEKL. This CDR3 comprises 15 residues. In DNA form, the CDR3 reads TGCGCCAGCAGCCAAGTGTCGGGGAGCACAGATACGCAGTATTTT. Its protein product is CASSQVSGSTDTQYF.

The gene calls are TRBV7-3 and TRBJ2-7; 14 nucleotides agree with TRBD2. V trimming: 4 bases; J trimming: 5 bases; junction bases outside the gene matches: 4. The V gene's germline CDR1 is SGHTA and CDR2 FQGTGA. CDR3 length: 15 amino acids. CDR3 bases: TGTGCCAGCAGCTCTCAGGGACTAGCGGGAGACGAGCAGTACTTC. Translation gives CASSSQGLAGDEQYF.

This clone was detected only a few times. The chain joins TRBV30 to TRBJ1-1, with a possible D match to TRBD1 (5 bases). The germline V gene has CDR1 GTSNPN and CDR2 SVGIG (reference sequence). Trimming shortened V by 8 bases and J by 4 bases, and 23 bases separated the two germline ends. The CDR3 is made up of 15 amino acids. The CDR3 region is CARSGGEGKGTEAFF. The CDR3 DNA is TGTGCCCGCAGCGGGGGGGAAGGGAAGGGCACTGAAGCTTTCTTT.

A single count supports this clone. V and J are TRBV23-1 and TRBJ1-2, with D unresolved. TRBV23-1 is flagged as an ORF with uncertain function. V was pared by 4 bases and J by 4 bases, with 13 bases between. The CDR3 covers 14 residues. CDR3 protein: CASSPESRGYGYTF. The DNA of the CDR3 is TGCGCCAGCAGTCCGGAATCTCGCGGCTATGGCTACACCTTC.

The chain employs TRBV25-1 and TRBJ2-1; D could derive from TRBD1 or TRBD2 (7 bases each). The germline V gene encodes CDR1 MGHDK and CDR2 SYGVNS. The CDR3 runs to 17 residues. Between the trimmed V and J ends, which lost 7 bases and 1 base, there was a span of 20 bases. DNA of the CDR3: TGTGCCAGCATCCCAGGGGGGGGAGGGCAGTCCTACAATGAGCAGTTCTTC. It yields the protein CASIPGGGGQSYNEQFF.